A few counts support the clone carrying this TCR beta chain. What it binds is unknown. The data were taken from a study of response to subunit inactivated influenza vaccine. Study-wide results and caveats: There was a suggestion from the authors that each seasonal influenza vaccination recruits few new T cells.

TCRdb reprocessed the RT-PCR reads with MiXCR, giving one entry per CDR3 protein. Seen here are almost 250,000 distinct CDR3 sequences, 12% observed once, and the top ten hold 7.5% to 10%. The source material was non-naive T cells sorted from PBMCs, sampled roughly 2 weeks before vaccination. This receptor was taken from a man aged 45 to 65 who received an inactivated influenza vaccine.

The CDR3 loop reads CASSGSRDTQYF. The CDR3 coding sequence is TGTGCCAGCTCAGGTAGCCGGGATACGCAGTATTTT. The chain links TRBV18 to TRBJ2-3; the D is unclear. Per the germline V gene, CDR1 is KGHSH and CDR2 is LQKENI. The CDR3 is 12 residues long. V was trimmed by 5 bases and J by 6 bases, leaving 9 bases between them.